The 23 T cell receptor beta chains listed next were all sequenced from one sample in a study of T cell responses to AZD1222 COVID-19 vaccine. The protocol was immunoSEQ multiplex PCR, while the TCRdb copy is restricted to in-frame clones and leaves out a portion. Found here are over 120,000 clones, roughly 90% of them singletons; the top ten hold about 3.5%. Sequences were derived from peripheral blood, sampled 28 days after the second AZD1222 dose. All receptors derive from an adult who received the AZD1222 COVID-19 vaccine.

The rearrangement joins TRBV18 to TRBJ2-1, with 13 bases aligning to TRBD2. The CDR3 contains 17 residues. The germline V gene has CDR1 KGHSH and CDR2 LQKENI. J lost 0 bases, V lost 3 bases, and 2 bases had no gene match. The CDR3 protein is CASSPRTSGSSYNEQFF. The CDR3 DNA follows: TGTGCCAGCTCACCTAGGACTAGCGGGAGCTCCTACAATGAGCAGTTCTTC. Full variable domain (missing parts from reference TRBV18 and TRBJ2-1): NAGVMQNPRHLVRRRGQEARLRCSPMKGHSHVYWYRQLPEEGLKFMVYLQKENIIDESGMPKERFSAEFPKEGPSILRIQQVVRGDSAAYFCASSPRTSGSSYNEQFFGPGTRLTVL.

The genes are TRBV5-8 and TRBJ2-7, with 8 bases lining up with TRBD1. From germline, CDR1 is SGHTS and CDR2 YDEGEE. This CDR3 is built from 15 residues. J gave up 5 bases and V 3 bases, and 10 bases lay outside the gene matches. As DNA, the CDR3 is TGTGCCAGCAGCTCCGGACAGGGAGGAGCAGACGAGCAGTACTTC. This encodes CASSSGQGGADEQYF.

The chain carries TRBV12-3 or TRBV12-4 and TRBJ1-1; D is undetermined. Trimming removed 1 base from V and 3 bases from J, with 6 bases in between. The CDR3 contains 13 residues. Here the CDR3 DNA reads TGTGCCAGCAGTTTAGGGGCAGACACTGAAGCTTTCTTT. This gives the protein CASSLGADTEAFF.

The CDR3: CASSEHTTGDSGNTIYF. Here the CDR3 DNA reads TGTGCCAGCAGTGAACACACGACAGGAGACTCTGGAAACACCATATATTTT. V gene TRBV25-1 combines with J gene TRBJ1-3; possible D gene TRBD1, 6 bases. The CDR3 is 17 amino acids. Germline CDR1 reads MGHDK; CDR2 reads SYGVNS. Trimming took off 2 bases at V and 0 bases at J, with 14 bases between the two ends.

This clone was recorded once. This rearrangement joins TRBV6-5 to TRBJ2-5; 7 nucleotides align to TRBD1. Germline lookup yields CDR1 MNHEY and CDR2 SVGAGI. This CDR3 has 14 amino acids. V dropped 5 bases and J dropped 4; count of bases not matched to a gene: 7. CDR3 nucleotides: TGTGCCAGCAGTCGACAAGGGGGCTCAGAGACCCAGTACTTC. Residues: CASSRQGGSETQYF.

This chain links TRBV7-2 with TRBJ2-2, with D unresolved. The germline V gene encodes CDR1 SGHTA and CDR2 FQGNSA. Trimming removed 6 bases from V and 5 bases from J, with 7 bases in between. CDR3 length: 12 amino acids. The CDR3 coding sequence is TGTGCCAGCAGGCCCGGGACCGGGGAGCTGTTTTTT. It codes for CASRPGTGELFF.

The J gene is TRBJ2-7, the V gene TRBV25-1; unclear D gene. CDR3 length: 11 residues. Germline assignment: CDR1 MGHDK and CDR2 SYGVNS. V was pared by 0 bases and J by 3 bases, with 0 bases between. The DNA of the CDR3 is TGTGCCAGCAGTGAATACTACGAGCAGTACTTC. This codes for CASSEYYEQYF.

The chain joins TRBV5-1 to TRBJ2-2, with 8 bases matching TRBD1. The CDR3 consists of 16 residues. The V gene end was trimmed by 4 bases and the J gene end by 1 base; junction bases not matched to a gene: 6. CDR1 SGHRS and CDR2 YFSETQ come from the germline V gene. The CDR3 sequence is CASSTAGTGNTGELFF. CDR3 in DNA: TGCGCCAGCAGCACCGCCGGGACAGGGAACACCGGGGAGCTGTTTTTT. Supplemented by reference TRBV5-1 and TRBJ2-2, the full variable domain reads KAGVTQTPRYLIKTRGQQVTLSCSPISGHRSVSWYQQTPGQGLQFLFEYFSETQRNKGNFPGRFSGRQFSNSRSEMNVSTLELGDSALYLCASSTAGTGNTGELFFGEGSRLTVL.

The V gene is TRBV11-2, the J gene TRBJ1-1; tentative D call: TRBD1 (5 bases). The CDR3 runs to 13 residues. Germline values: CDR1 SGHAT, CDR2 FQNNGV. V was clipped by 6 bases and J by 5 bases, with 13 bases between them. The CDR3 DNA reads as TGTGCCAGCAGTCGGGAAAGGGGTACTGAAGCTTTCTTT. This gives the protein CASSRERGTEAFF.

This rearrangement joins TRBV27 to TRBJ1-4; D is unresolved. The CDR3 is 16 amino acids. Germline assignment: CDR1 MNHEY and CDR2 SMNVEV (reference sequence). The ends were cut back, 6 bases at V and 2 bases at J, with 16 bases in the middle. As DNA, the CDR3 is TGTGCCAGCAGCTCCCACCCGAACCCGACTAATGAAAAACTGTTTTTT. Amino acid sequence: CASSSHPNPTNEKLFF.

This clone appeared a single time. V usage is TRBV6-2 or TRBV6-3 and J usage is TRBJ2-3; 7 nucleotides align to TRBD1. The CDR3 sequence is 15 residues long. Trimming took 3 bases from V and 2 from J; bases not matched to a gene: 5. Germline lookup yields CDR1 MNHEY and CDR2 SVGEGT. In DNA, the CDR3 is TGTGCCAGCAGTTATGGACAGGTTTACACAGATACGCAGTATTTT. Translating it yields CASSYGQVYTDTQYF.

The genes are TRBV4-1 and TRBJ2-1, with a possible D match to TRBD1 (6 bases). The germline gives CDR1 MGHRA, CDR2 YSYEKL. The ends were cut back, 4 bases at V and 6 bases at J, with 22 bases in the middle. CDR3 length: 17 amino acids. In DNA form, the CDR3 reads TGCGCCAGCAGCCGAGGACAGAATCCTCGGGACGCCAATGAGCAGTTCTTC. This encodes CASSRGQNPRDANEQFF.

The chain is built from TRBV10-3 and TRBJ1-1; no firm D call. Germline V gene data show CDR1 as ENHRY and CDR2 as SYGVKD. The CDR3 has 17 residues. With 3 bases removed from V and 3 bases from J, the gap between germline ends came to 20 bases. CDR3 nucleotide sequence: TGTGCCATCAGTGAAGATGTAGGGCAGATATCCTACACTGAAGCTTTCTTT. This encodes CAISEDVGQISYTEAFF.

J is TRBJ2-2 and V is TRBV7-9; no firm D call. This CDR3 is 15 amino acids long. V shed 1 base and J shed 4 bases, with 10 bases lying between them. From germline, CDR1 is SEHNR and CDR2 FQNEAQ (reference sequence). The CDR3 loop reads CASSLVGRTTGELFF. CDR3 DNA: TGTGCCAGCAGCTTAGTTGGCAGAACCACCGGGGAGCTGTTTTTT. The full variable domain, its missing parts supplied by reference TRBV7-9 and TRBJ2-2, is DTGVSQNPRHKITKRGQNVTFRCDPISEHNRLYWYRQTLGQGPEFLTYFQNEAQLEKSRLLSDRFSAERPKGSFSTLEIQRTEQGDSAMYLCASSLVGRTTGELFFGEGSRLTVL.

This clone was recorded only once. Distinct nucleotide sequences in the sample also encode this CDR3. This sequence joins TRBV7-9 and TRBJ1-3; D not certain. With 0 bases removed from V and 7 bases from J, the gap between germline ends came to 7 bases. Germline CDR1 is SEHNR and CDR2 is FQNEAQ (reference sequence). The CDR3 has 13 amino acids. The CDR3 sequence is CASSLAGGNTIYF. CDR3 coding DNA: TGTGCCAGCAGCTTAGCGGGAGGGAACACCATATATTTT. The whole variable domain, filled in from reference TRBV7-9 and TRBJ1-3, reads DTGVSQNPRHKITKRGQNVTFRCDPISEHNRLYWYRQTLGQGPEFLTYFQNEAQLEKSRLLSDRFSAERPKGSFSTLEIQRTEQGDSAMYLCASSLAGGNTIYFGEGSWLTVV.

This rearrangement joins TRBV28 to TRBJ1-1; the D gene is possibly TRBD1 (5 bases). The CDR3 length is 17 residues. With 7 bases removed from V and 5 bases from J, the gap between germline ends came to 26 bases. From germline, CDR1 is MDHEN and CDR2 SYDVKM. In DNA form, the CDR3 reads TGTGCCAGCAATAGCGTTGGACACACCACCTCGGGGACTGAAGCTTTCTTT. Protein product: CASNSVGHTTSGTEAFF.

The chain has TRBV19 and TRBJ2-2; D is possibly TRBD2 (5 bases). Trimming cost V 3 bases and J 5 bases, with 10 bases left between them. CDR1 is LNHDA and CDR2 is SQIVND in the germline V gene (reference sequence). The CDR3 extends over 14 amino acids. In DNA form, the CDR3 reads TGTGCCAGTAGTATCGACACTAGGACCGGGGAGCTGTTTTTT. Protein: CASSIDTRTGELFF. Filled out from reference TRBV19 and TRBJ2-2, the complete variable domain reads DGGITQSPKYLFRKEGQNVTLSCEQNLNHDAMYWYRQDPGQGLRLIYYSQIVNDFQKGDIAEGYSVSREKKESFPLTVTSAQKNPTAFYLCASSIDTRTGELFFGEGSRLTVL.

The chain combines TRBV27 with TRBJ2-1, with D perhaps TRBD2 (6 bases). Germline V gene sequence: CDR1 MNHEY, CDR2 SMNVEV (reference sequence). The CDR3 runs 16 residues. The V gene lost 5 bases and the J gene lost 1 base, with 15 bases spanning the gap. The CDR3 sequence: CASSAPRGKSYNEQFF. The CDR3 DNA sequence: TGTGCCAGCAGTGCCCCTCGGGGGAAATCCTACAATGAGCAGTTCTTC.

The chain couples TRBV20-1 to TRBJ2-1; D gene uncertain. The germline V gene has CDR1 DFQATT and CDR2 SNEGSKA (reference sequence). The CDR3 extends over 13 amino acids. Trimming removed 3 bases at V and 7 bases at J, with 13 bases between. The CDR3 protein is CSASGAQRNEQFF. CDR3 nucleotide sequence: TGCAGTGCTAGTGGCGCCCAACGAAATGAGCAGTTCTTC.

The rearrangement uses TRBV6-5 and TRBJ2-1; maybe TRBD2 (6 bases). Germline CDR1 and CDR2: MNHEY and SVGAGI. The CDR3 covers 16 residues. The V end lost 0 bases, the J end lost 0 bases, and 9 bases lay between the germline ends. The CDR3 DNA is TGTGCCAGCAGTTACTCCCGGGGGAGCTCCTACAATGAGCAGTTCTTC. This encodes CASSYSRGSSYNEQFF.

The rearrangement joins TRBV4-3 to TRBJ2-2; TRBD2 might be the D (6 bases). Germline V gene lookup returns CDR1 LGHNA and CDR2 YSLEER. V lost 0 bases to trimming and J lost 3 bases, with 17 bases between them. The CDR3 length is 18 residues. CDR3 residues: CASSQDWASGTYTGELFF. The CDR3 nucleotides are TGCGCCAGCAGCCAAGATTGGGCCTCCGGGACTTACACCGGGGAGCTGTTTTTT.

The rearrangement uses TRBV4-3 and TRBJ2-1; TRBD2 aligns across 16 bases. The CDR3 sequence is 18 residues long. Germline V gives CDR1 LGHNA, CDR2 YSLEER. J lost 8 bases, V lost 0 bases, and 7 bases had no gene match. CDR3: CASSQESPGLAGGDEQFF. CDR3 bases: TGCGCCAGCAGCCAAGAGAGCCCGGGACTAGCGGGAGGGGATGAGCAGTTCTTC.

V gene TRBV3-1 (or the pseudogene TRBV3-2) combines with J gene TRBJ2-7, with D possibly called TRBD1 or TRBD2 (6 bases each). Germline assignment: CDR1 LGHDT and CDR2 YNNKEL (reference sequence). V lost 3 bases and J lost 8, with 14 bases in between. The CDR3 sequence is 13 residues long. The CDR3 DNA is TGTGCCAGCAGCCAGACCAGGGGAGGCAAGCAGTACTTC. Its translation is CASSQTRGGKQYF.